A selection of T cell receptor beta chains follows, all from one sample in a study of beta chain features in type 1 diabetes. Assay used: immunoSEQ multiplex PCR; TCRdb lists only in-frame clones, some missing. The sample holds around 300,000 clones, approximately 10% seen once. The sample was naive CD4+ T cells from blood. The origin of the receptors is a woman in her twenties or thirties in good health. Both conserved end residues are part of each CDR3. Fields, in order: D gene, J gene, V gene, clone size, CDR3 DNA, CDR3 protein. A D gene is named only where the DNA matches it firmly. Clone size, where shown, is once, few, many, or a class for clones that have expanded.

-,TRBJ2-3,TRBV6-9,-,TGTGCCAGCAGTTGCGACGGGAGCGCAGATACGCAGTATTTT,CASSCDGSADTQYF
TRBD2,TRBJ2-3,TRBV27,-,TGTGCCAGCAGTTTATTACCGACTAGCGGGATAGCAGATACGCAGTATTTT,CASSLLPTSGIADTQYF
-,TRBJ1-4,TRBV7-2,-,TGTGCCAGCAGCCTACGGGAACCGGGTGAAAAACTGTTTTTT,CASSLREPGEKLFF
TRBD2,TRBJ2-3,TRBV9,-,TGTGCCAGCAGCGTAGGTAAGACTAGCGGAGCTAGCACAGATACGCAGTATTTT,CASSVGKTSGASTDTQYF
TRBD1,TRBJ2-7,TRBV4-1,-,TGCGCCAGCAGCCAAGTGTCGGGACAGGGAGGGTCATACGAGCAGTACTTC,CASSQVSGQGGSYEQYF
-,TRBJ1-1,TRBV7-9,few,TGTGCCAGCAGCTTAGACCGGGGATCCGGGATCTTT,CASSLDRGSGIF
TRBD2,TRBJ2-7,TRBV10-3,few,TGTGCCATCAGCCCCACTAGCGGGAGGAATTACGAGCAGTACTTC,CAISPTSGRNYEQYF
TRBD1,TRBJ2-3,TRBV11-2,few,TGTGCCAGCAGCTTCGGGACAGGAAGCACAGATACGCAGTATTTT,CASSFGTGSTDTQYF
TRBD1,TRBJ2-5,TRBV5-1,-,TGCGCCAGCAGCTTGGAACACAGGGGGCGAGAGACCCAGTACTTC,CASSLEHRGRETQYF
TRBD2,TRBJ2-1,TRBV5-1,-,TGCGCCAGCAGCCTGGGCCTAGCGGGAAGACATGAGCAGTTCTTC,CASSLGLAGRHEQFF
TRBD2,TRBJ2-2,TRBV11-2,few,TGTGCCAGCAGCTTGGGACTAGTGAACACCGGGGAGCTGTTTTTT,CASSLGLVNTGELFF
TRBD1,TRBJ2-1,TRBV28,few,TGTGCCAGCAGCCCTCTGGACAGGGCCAGCAATGAGCAGTTCTTC,CASSPLDRASNEQFF
TRBD1,TRBJ2-3,TRBV7-9,-,TGTGCCAGCAGCCCGGGACAGGGCGCTTCTAGCACAGATACGCAGTATTTT,CASSPGQGASSTDTQYF
TRBD2,TRBJ2-5,TRBV6-1,few,TGTGCCAGCAGTGACCCATTTAGCGGGAGGCAACAAGAGACCCAGTACTTC,CASSDPFSGRQQETQYF
-,TRBJ1-3,TRBV7-9,few,TGTGCCAGCAGCTTATTCAGGCCAACCTCTGGAAACACCATATATTTT,CASSLFRPTSGNTIYF
TRBD2,TRBJ2-7,TRBV18,-,TGTGCCAGCTCACCACCTACGAGCGGGAGGGTCTACGAGCAGTACTTC,CASSPPTSGRVYEQYF
-,TRBJ2-3,TRBV7-2,-,TGTGCCAGCAGCTTATCGGTCAGGGGATCAGATACGCAGTATTTT,CASSLSVRGSDTQYF
-,TRBJ1-2,TRBV10-3,-,TGTGCCATCAGTGAGGCCGAGAATGGCTACACCTTC,CAISEAENGYTF
TRBD1,TRBJ1-1,TRBV7-9,few,TGTGCCAGCAGCTCCCGGGACAGGGGGACTGAAGCTTTCTTT,CASSSRDRGTEAFF
TRBD2,TRBJ2-1,TRBV19,-,TGTGCCAGTAGATTAGCGGGAGGGGACAATGAGCAGTTCTTC,CASRLAGGDNEQFF
-,TRBJ1-3,TRBV28,-,TGTGCCAGCAGTTTACTAGACTCTGGAAACACCATATATTTT,CASSLLDSGNTIYF
-,TRBJ2-5,TRBV29-1,-,TGCAGCGTCATCCGGGGGTCCCAAGAGACCCAGTACTTC,CSVIRGSQETQYF
TRBD1,TRBJ2-7,TRBV2,few,TGTGCCAGCAGTTCACAGGGGGCGCAAACCCACGAGCAGTACTTC,CASSSQGAQTHEQYF
TRBD2,TRBJ2-4,TRBV18,few,TGTGCCAGCGCACCTGGACTAGCGGAAAACATTCAGTACTTC,CASAPGLAENIQYF
TRBD2,TRBJ2-3,TRBV28,few,TGTGCCAGCAGTTCATGGGTCGGAGCGGGAGCAACAGATACGCAGTATTTT,CASSSWVGAGATDTQYF
-,TRBJ2-7,TRBV6-6,-,TGTGCCAGCAGCCAGGGGAGGGAGAGACCCTTCTACGAGCAGTACTTC,CASSQGRERPFYEQYF
TRBD2,TRBJ2-7,TRBV28,few,TGTGCCAGCGGCGGACTAGCGGGTTCCTACGAGCAGTACTTC,CASGGLAGSYEQYF
-,TRBJ1-1,TRBV30,-,TGTGCCTGGAGTATATCGGTTACCCGCACTGAAGCTTTCTTT,CAWSISVTRTEAFF
-,TRBJ2-4,TRBV21-1,few,TGTGCCAGCAGCCCCTGTATAGCCAAAAACATTCAGTACTTC,CASSPCIAKNIQYF
-,TRBJ2-1,TRBV27,few,TGTGCCAGCAGTTTTGCCCAGGCCAATGAGCAGTTCTTC,CASSFAQANEQFF
-,TRBJ2-7,TRBV7-9,few,TGTGCCAGCAGCCCACTGGTCTTTGCGGAAGGCGAGCAGTACTTC,CASSPLVFAEGEQYF
-,TRBJ2-7,TRBV7-9,few,TGTGCCAGCAGCCCATTAGAGAGGTACGAGCAGTACTTC,CASSPLERYEQYF
TRBD1,TRBJ1-5,TRBV7-8,few,TGTGCCAGCAGCTTAGGGCCACAGGGGTTTTCTCAGCCCCAGCATTTT,CASSLGPQGFSQPQHF
-,TRBJ2-3,TRBV9,-,TGTGCCAGCAGCGTAGGGAACAGCGGATCTAGCACAGATACGCAGTATTTT,CASSVGNSGSSTDTQYF